Below are 5 T cell receptor beta chains sequenced from a single sample in a study of radiotherapy plus CTLA-4 blockade in lung cancer. Sequenced by immunoSEQ multiplex PCR; TCRdb stores in-frame clones only, minus some. This table has about 53,000 clones, 80% to 90% appearing once. This specimen consisted of peripheral blood, obtained from a patient treated with radiotherapy plus ipilimumab. The receptors shown here come from a human donor with non-small cell lung cancer whose response to radiotherapy plus ipilimumab could not be evaluated.

The rearrangement uses TRBV27 and TRBJ1-2; D not resolved. Germline values: CDR1 MNHEY, CDR2 SMNVEV (reference sequence). V lost 5 bases to trimming and J lost 4 bases, with 29 bases between them. The CDR3 is 19 residues long. The CDR3 DNA is TGTGCCAGCAGTCAACACCAAGGACGTAAAGGAGGCACGGGCTATGGCTACACCTTC. This sequence encodes CASSQHQGRKGGTGYGYTF.

This chain links TRBV2 with TRBJ2-5; weak D call: TRBD1 (5 bases). The CDR3 sequence is 13 residues long. The germline V gene encodes CDR1 SNHLY and CDR2 FYNNEI. V gave up 7 bases and J gave up 1 base, with 10 bases separating them. CDR3 bases: TGTGCCAGCAACGGACAAGCCCAAGAGACCCAGTACTTC. It codes for CASNGQAQETQYF. Complete variable domain (other parts from reference TRBV2 and TRBJ2-5): EPEVTQTPSHQVTQMGQEVILRCVPISNHLYFYWYRQILGQKVEFLVSFYNNEISEKSEIFDDQFSVERPDGSNFTLKIRSTKLEDSAMYFCASNGQAQETQYFGPGTRLLVL.

The table lists this clone with a count of one. The chain recombines TRBV7-3 with TRBJ2-2; 7 nucleotides match TRBD2. CDR3 length equals 17 residues. V lost 2 bases, J lost 2 bases, and 8 bases stayed unmatched. Germline CDR1 is SGHTA and CDR2 is FQGTGA. CDR3 in DNA: TGTGCCAGCAGCTTAGTCTTGTCTAGCGGAAACACCGGGGAGCTGTTTTTT. Translated: CASSLVLSSGNTGELFF.

V usage is TRBV5-4 and J usage is TRBJ2-3; TRBD2 aligns across 11 bases. Germline V lookup: CDR1 SGHNT, CDR2 YYREEE (reference sequence). This CDR3 is built from 17 residues. V was clipped by 2 bases and J by 4 bases; unmatched bases: 9. The DNA for the CDR3 is TGTGCCAGCAGCTTTAGTCTTAGCGGGAGGGGAGCAGATACGCAGTATTTT. This translates into CASSFSLSGRGADTQYF.

The chain recombines TRBV27 with TRBJ1-5; 8 bases align to TRBD1. This CDR3 region has 15 residues. CDR1 is MNHEY, CDR2 SMNVEV, per germline (reference sequence). Trimming at V came to 5 bases and at J to 4 bases, leaving 7 bases not matched to a gene. The CDR3 nucleotides are TGTGCCAGCAGTCCGAACAGGGGGATGAATCAGCCCCAGCATTTT. Translated, it gives CASSPNRGMNQPQHF.